Presented here are 28 T cell receptor beta chains from one specimen sequenced in a study of CD8+ T cells in alopecia areata. Specified treatment: oral pan-JAK inhibitor, 5-10 mg twice daily. Extraction of RNA preceded its reverse transcription into cDNA, which served as the sequencing template. Sequencing was performed with immunoSEQ multiplex PCR; in TCRdb, only in-frame clones are kept and a portion is missing. The sample records 150,000 to 200,000 clones, about two thirds being singletons. Specimen: CD4+ T cells sorted from blood, collected at week 4, from a patient treated with tofacitinib. The source is a human donor with alopecia areata.

The rearrangement joins TRBV9 to TRBJ2-1; 8 positions agree with TRBD1. The length of the CDR3 is 15 residues. V shed 3 bases, J shed 0 bases, and the junction held 2 bases outside the gene matches. The germline V gene has CDR1 SGDLS and CDR2 YYNGEE. CDR3 in amino acids: CASSGQGASYNEQFF. For the CDR3, the DNA is TGTGCCAGCAGCGGGCAGGGGGCCTCCTACAATGAGCAGTTCTTC.

This clone showed up just once. CDR3 coding DNA: TGTGCCTCTTGGGGGACAGGGGGCGGTAACTATGGCTACACCTTC. It encodes CASWGTGGGNYGYTF. This chain joins TRBV30 and TRBJ1-2; 12 nucleotides line up with TRBD1. The length of the CDR3 is 15 residues. V shed 7 bases, J shed 1 base, and the junction held 7 bases outside the gene matches. CDR1 and CDR2 from the germline V gene are GTSNPN and SVGIG (reference sequence).

The V gene is TRBV29-1, the J gene TRBJ2-5, with a tentative D call TRBD2 (6 bases). The CDR3 sequence is 14 residues long. V lost 4 bases and J lost 2, with 14 bases in between. Germline V CDR1 and CDR2: SQVTM, ANQGSEA. The CDR3 is CSVGAGPKQETQYF. The CDR3 region has the DNA TGCAGCGTTGGGGCGGGACCGAAACAAGAGACCCAGTACTTC.

This clone was recorded a few times. The chain carries TRBV30 and TRBJ2-5; 13 positions match TRBD2. V was pared by 5 bases and J by 2 bases, with 11 bases of the junction left unmatched. The CDR3 loop spans 17 amino acids. The germline V gene encodes CDR1 GTSNPN and CDR2 SVGIG (reference sequence). CDR3 loop: CAWDTGTSGALQETQYF. The CDR3, as DNA: TGTGCCTGGGATACTGGGACTAGCGGGGCCCTTCAAGAGACCCAGTACTTC.

This clone appeared a few times. The gene calls are TRBV10-3 and TRBJ2-3; 8 bases agree with TRBD2. J was trimmed by 2 bases and V by 2 bases; bases with no gene match: 3. Per the germline V gene, CDR1 is ENHRY and CDR2 is SYGVKD. There are 15 residues in the CDR3. CDR3 loop: CAISEDGGDTDTQYF. The CDR3, as DNA: TGTGCCATCAGTGAGGACGGGGGGGACACAGATACGCAGTATTTT.

This chain uses TRBV7-8 with TRBJ2-7; 8 bases are shared with TRBD2. CDR1 is SGHVS, CDR2 FQNEAQ, per germline. The CDR3 totals 13 residues. V lost 5 bases, J lost 4 bases, and 4 bases stayed unmatched. The CDR3 spells CASSASGGYEQYF. CDR3 nucleotides: TGTGCCAGCAGCGCGAGCGGGGGTTACGAGCAGTACTTC.

This rearrangement joins TRBV30 to TRBJ2-7; tentatively, D is TRBD1 (5 bases). This CDR3 is 16 amino acids long. Per germline, CDR1 GTSNPN and CDR2 SVGIG (reference sequence). The V end was cut by 0 bases, the J end by 4 bases, with 19 bases between. The CDR3 protein is CAWSVNLGQGFYEQYF. CDR3 sequence (DNA): TGTGCCTGGAGTGTAAATTTGGGGCAGGGTTTTTACGAGCAGTACTTC.

The chain has TRBV7-2 and TRBJ1-6, with unresolved D. This CDR3 is 13 amino acids long. V was pared by 5 bases and J by 7 bases, with 9 bases between. The germline gives CDR1 SGHTA, CDR2 FQGNSA. The CDR3 reads CASSPRRNSPLHF. For the CDR3, the DNA is TGTGCCAGCAGCCCACGGAGGAATTCACCCCTCCACTTT.

The rearrangement joins TRBV7-9 to TRBJ2-5; 7 nucleotides agree with TRBD1. This CDR3 spans 16 amino acids. CDR1 and CDR2 (germline): SEHNR, FQNEAQ (reference sequence). The V segment lost 5 bases and the J segment 3 bases; nucleotides outside the gene matches: 12. CDR3 in DNA: TGTGCCAGCAGCCTTATACAGGGGATGGCGGAAGAGACCCAGTACTTC. It specifies CASSLIQGMAEETQYF.

This chain connects TRBV5-1 to TRBJ2-5; D call uncertain. The germline gives CDR1 SGHRS, CDR2 YFSETQ. V lost 2 bases, J lost 5 bases, and 13 bases lay in between. The CDR3 runs to 14 residues. CDR3 protein: CASSLLGLDETQYF. The DNA for the CDR3 is TGCGCCAGCAGCTTATTAGGGCTCGACGAGACCCAGTACTTC.

The genes are TRBV30 and TRBJ1-6, with D uncertain. Germline lookup yields CDR1 GTSNPN and CDR2 SVGIG (reference sequence). V was cut by 3 bases and J by 6 bases, with 9 bases left in between. The CDR3 contains 13 residues. The CDR3 reads CAWSGAGNSPLHF. The CDR3 region has the DNA TGTGCCTGGAGCGGTGCAGGTAATTCACCCCTCCACTTT. The complete variable domain, with remaining parts taken from reference TRBV30 and TRBJ1-6, reads SQTIHQWPATLVQPVGSPLSLECTVEGTSNPNLYWYRQAAGRGLQLLFYSVGIGQISSEVPQNLSASRPQDRQFILSSKKLLLSDSGFYLCAWSGAGNSPLHFGNGTRLTVT.

J is TRBJ1-3 and V is TRBV29-1; a possible D gene is TRBD1 (5 bases). V lost 2 bases to trimming and J lost 14 bases, with 10 bases between them. Germline V lookup: CDR1 SQVTM, CDR2 ANQGSEA. CDR3 size: 10 residues. DNA of the CDR3: TGCAGCGTTGAATCGGGGCGCGTATATTTT. Translated, it gives CSVESGRVYF.

A single count supports this clone. The sample carries other DNA sequences with the same CDR3. V usage is TRBV29-1 and J usage is TRBJ2-5, with 7 bases identical to TRBD2. CDR3 length: 12 residues. Germline values: CDR1 SQVTM, CDR2 ANQGSEA. The V and J ends lost 3 bases and 5 bases, in that order; junction bases with no gene match: 3. CDR3 sequence reads: CSVEGGEETQYF. The CDR3 DNA sequence: TGCAGCGTTGAGGGAGGGGAGGAGACCCAGTACTTC.

This rearrangement joins TRBV30 to TRBJ2-7; maybe TRBD2 (5 bases). Trimming removed 4 bases at V and 0 bases at J, with 19 bases between. Germline-derived CDR1 and CDR2 are GTSNPN and SVGIG (reference sequence). CDR3 length: 16 residues. CDR3 residues: CAWTPPGVLSSYEQYF. The CDR3 DNA follows: TGTGCCTGGACTCCGCCCGGGGTTCTCAGCTCCTACGAGCAGTACTTC.

The chain joins TRBV30 to TRBJ1-1; D remains ambiguous. V was pared by 5 bases and J by 0 bases, with 10 bases between. Germline V gene lookup returns CDR1 GTSNPN and CDR2 SVGIG (reference sequence). This CDR3 contains 13 residues. The CDR3 bases are TGTGCCTGGTCTGAAGGGTTGAACACTGAAGCTTTCTTT. Translating gives CAWSEGLNTEAFF.

The genes are TRBV19 and TRBJ1-3; 7 bases match TRBD1. CDR3 size: 15 residues. In germline, CDR1 is LNHDA, CDR2 SQIVND (reference sequence). V shed 9 bases, J shed 2 bases, and the junction held 10 bases outside the gene matches. The CDR3 protein is CASKAGTATGNTIYF. The CDR3 DNA sequence: TGTGCCAGCAAAGCCGGGACAGCGACTGGAAACACCATATATTTT.

This clone was observed a few times. The genes are TRBV6-5 and TRBJ1-2, with D unclear. This CDR3 spans 15 amino acids. The germline V gene encodes CDR1 MNHEY and CDR2 SVGAGI. Trimming stripped 6 bases from V and 0 bases from J, with 14 bases between. CDR3 DNA: TGTGCCAGCAGATCCCGGGCCCCTTCTAACTATGGCTACACCTTC. Protein product: CASRSRAPSNYGYTF.

The gene calls are TRBV29-1 and TRBJ1-1, with TRBD1 as a possible D gene (5 bases). CDR3 length: 13 amino acids. Per the germline V gene, CDR1 is SQVTM and CDR2 is ANQGSEA. Trimming removed 7 bases from V and 2 bases from J, with 14 bases in between. The DNA of the CDR3 is TGCAGCGCCGAAGGGCAGGGAAACACTGAAGCTTTCTTT. As protein: CSAEGQGNTEAFF.

The gene calls are TRBV30 and TRBJ2-5; either TRBD1 or TRBD2 may supply D (6 bases each). Germline V gives CDR1 GTSNPN, CDR2 SVGIG (reference sequence). V was trimmed by 5 bases and J by 4 bases, leaving 8 bases between them. CDR3 length: 11 residues. CDR3 bases: TGTGCCTGGGGAGGGGGAGAGACCCAGTACTTC. Encoded protein: CAWGGGETQYF.

The J gene is TRBJ2-3, the V gene TRBV5-4; 10 bases agree with TRBD2. V trimming: 3 bases; J trimming: 1 base; junction bases outside the gene matches: 5. The V gene's germline CDR1 is SGHNT and CDR2 YYREEE (reference sequence). There are 16 residues in the CDR3. Here the CDR3 DNA reads TGTGCCAGCAGCTCCGTAGCGGGGGGAGGCACAGATACGCAGTATTTT. Encoded protein: CASSSVAGGGTDTQYF.

With respect to this clone: Distinct nucleotide sequences in the sample also encode this CDR3. The chain combines TRBV30 with TRBJ1-1; the D gene is possibly TRBD1 (6 bases). V lost 1 base, J lost 2 bases, and 8 bases lay in between. CDR1 GTSNPN and CDR2 SVGIG come from the germline V gene (reference sequence). This CDR3 has 13 residues. The CDR3 sequence: CAWSAQGNTEAFF. In DNA form, the CDR3 reads TGTGCCTGGAGTGCACAGGGAAACACTGAAGCTTTCTTT.

The rearrangement joins TRBV27 to TRBJ2-2, with D uncertain. Trimming shortened V by 9 bases and J by 4 bases, and 9 bases separated the two germline ends. This CDR3 region has 12 residues. Germline values: CDR1 MNHEY, CDR2 SMNVEV (reference sequence). CDR3 nucleotide sequence: TGTGCCAGGACACCCTTCACCGGGGAGCTGTTTTTT. It specifies CARTPFTGELFF.

This clone was seen a few times. The chain combines TRBV29-1 with TRBJ2-1; no clear D. The CDR3 contains 15 residues. CDR1 and CDR2 (germline): SQVTM, ANQGSEA. V was trimmed by 6 bases and J by 5 bases, leaving 20 bases between them. CDR3 in DNA: TGCAGCGTCTCATACCTCATGGGCAAAGACAATGAGCAGTTCTTC. This codes for CSVSYLMGKDNEQFF.

The chain links TRBV20-1 to TRBJ2-1, with D tentatively TRBD2 (5 bases). Germline CDR1 DFQATT, CDR2 SNEGSKA (reference sequence). Trimming took 5 bases from V and 9 from J, leaving 11 bases between them. The CDR3 is made up of 11 amino acids. Here the CDR3 reads CSAFRGGEQFF. The CDR3 nucleotides are TGCAGTGCTTTCCGAGGAGGTGAGCAGTTCTTC.

This chain joins TRBV29-1 and TRBJ2-5, with TRBD2 matching over 10 bases. V shed 8 bases and J 2 bases; nucleotides not matched to a gene: 8. The CDR3 contains 14 residues. CDR1 is SQVTM, CDR2 ANQGSEA, per germline. The CDR3 region has the DNA TGCAGCTTACCTAGCGGGGGCGGTCAAGAGACCCAGTACTTC. Its protein is CSLPSGGGQETQYF.

The chain has TRBV14 and TRBJ1-1; no clear D gene. This CDR3 is built from 15 residues. Trimming stripped 4 bases from V and 1 base from J, with 13 bases between. Germline V CDR1 and CDR2: SGHDN, FVKESK. In nucleotides, the CDR3 is TGTGCCAGCAGCCCCCGGGATCTAGGGAACACTGAAGCTTTCTTT. Protein sequence: CASSPRDLGNTEAFF.

The chain combines TRBV19 with TRBJ1-2, with TRBD1 identical over 8 bases. CDR3 length: 14 residues. V was clipped by 4 bases and J by 3 bases; unmatched bases: 4. Germline values: CDR1 LNHDA, CDR2 SQIVND (reference sequence). CDR3 nucleotides: TGTGCCAGTAGTAGGCCAGGGGGCGACTATGGCTACACCTTC. It codes for CASSRPGGDYGYTF. The full variable domain, with the rest looked up from reference TRBV19 and TRBJ1-2, is DGGITQSPKYLFRKEGQNVTLSCEQNLNHDAMYWYRQDPGQGLRLIYYSQIVNDFQKGDIAEGYSVSREKKESFPLTVTSAQKNPTAFYLCASSRPGGDYGYTFGSGTRLTVV.

V gene TRBV30 combines with J gene TRBJ1-6, with D tentatively TRBD1 (6 bases). V lost 0 bases, J lost 3 bases, and 12 bases lay in between. This CDR3 comprises 16 residues. CDR1 and CDR2 from the germline V gene are GTSNPN and SVGIG (reference sequence). The CDR3 nucleotides read TGTGCCTGGAGTGTAGCGGGGGCCTACTATAATTCACCCCTCCACTTT. It is translated as CAWSVAGAYYNSPLHF.